This paragraph covers one TCR beta chain sequence. Its matching antigen is unknown. The primer mix had 60 Vbeta and 13 Jbeta primers. The data were produced by immunoSEQ multiplex PCR, yet TCRdb's version contains in-frame clones alone and is incomplete. The sample yields around 38,000 clones, around three fifths seen once. The data were obtained in a study of cytomegalovirus exposure and HLA in healthy donors. General study findings and limits: It was 160 or so TCR beta chains that were listed as cytomegalovirus-associated. A few chains tied to CMV proved CMV antigen-specific in vitro.

The CDR3 is made up of 16 amino acids. Trimming at V came to 0 bases and at J to 6 bases, leaving 6 bases not matched to a gene. From germline, CDR1 is MNHNY and CDR2 SVGAGI (reference sequence). Regarding donors, all were healthy bone marrow donors. Source material: PBMCs. The chain has TRBV6-6 and TRBJ1-2, with 11 positions matching TRBD1. This receptor was taken from a man in his forties or fifties in good health and CMV-seropositive. The CDR3 nucleotides are TGTGCCAGCAGTTACTCGGGACAGGGGGAGAAAGATGGCTACACCTTC. It encodes CASSYSGQGEKDGYTF.